The sequence of this T cell receptor (beta chain) was determined in a study of graft-versus-host responses after intestinal transplantation. About the research overall: All of the recipients had induction that used anti-thymocyte globulin, then tacrolimus and steroids for roughly three years.

Intraepithelial plus lamina propria lymphocytes were released by processing graft tissue. Remarks on this clone: Its antigen is as yet unknown.

Notes on the study in general: Researchers found GvH clones in recipient marrow, and some showed up first in ileum or blood. Early after transplant, HvG declines were associated with peak levels of circulating GvH clones.

The data were produced by immunoSEQ multiplex PCR, yet TCRdb's version contains in-frame clones alone and is incomplete. This table holds about 19,000 clones, over 65% found once. The germline gives CDR1 SNHLY, CDR2 FYNNEI. The V and J ends lost 5 bases and 0 bases, in that order; junction bases with no gene match: 5. This CDR3 spans 18 amino acids. Source: ileum tissue, taken 20 days after intestinal transplant. This receptor was taken from a human patient who received an intestinal transplant, so some T cells may come from the graft donor. The chain combines TRBV2 with TRBJ2-1, with 15 positions matching TRBD2. CDR3 coding DNA: TGTGCCAGCAGTTGGGGACTAGCGGGGGGCCCCTCCTACAATGAGCAGTTCTTC. Amino acids: CASSWGLAGGPSYNEQFF.